These 24 T cell receptor beta chains were all obtained from the same sample, sequenced in a study of early T cells in non-severe SARS-CoV-2 infection. Each CDR3 protein gets one entry after TCRdb re-called the 5' RACE reads with MiXCR. The sample shows about 40,000 distinct CDR3 sequences, 4.7% of them seen only once. The material sequenced was whole blood. The receptors here all came from an adult who was a healthcare worker with PCR-confirmed SARS-CoV-2 infection or an uninfected control (not recorded which).

This clonotype has more than one count but fewer than ten. The CDR3 bases are TGTGCCAGCTCACCAGTTGGGGGACGCAATCAGCCCCAGCATTTT. Encoded protein: CASSPVGGRNQPQHF. The chain has TRBV18 and TRBJ1-5; TRBD1 is a possible D gene (5 bases). This CDR3 has 15 amino acids. V was clipped by 2 bases and J by 2 bases, with 10 bases between them. Per the germline V gene, CDR1 is KGHSH and CDR2 is LQKENI.

The chain is built from TRBV7-8 and TRBJ1-1, with a possible D match to TRBD1 (6 bases). CDR3 length: 16 amino acids. Germline V lookup: CDR1 SGHVS, CDR2 FQNEAQ. The V gene lost 5 bases and the J gene lost 2 bases, with 18 bases spanning the gap. This chain's CDR3 is CASSRTVGTINTEAFF. In DNA, the CDR3 is TGTGCCAGCAGCCGGACAGTTGGCACCATAAACACTGAAGCTTTCTTT.

This clonotype was seen ten or more times. The chain couples TRBV28 to TRBJ1-1, with TRBD1 identical over 7 bases. The CDR3 sequence is 14 residues long. Germline CDR1 and CDR2: MDHEN and SYDVKM. The junction had 4 bases not matched to a gene; V was cut back by 5 bases and J by 1 base. The chain's CDR3 is CASSQGGTNTEAFF. The CDR3 bases are TGTGCCAGCAGTCAGGGGGGGACGAACACTGAAGCTTTCTTT.

This clonotype was seen at least ten times. The chain combines TRBV28 with TRBJ2-7, with 9 nucleotides matching TRBD2. The J segment lost 4 bases and the V segment lost 10 bases, leaving 5 bases of the junction unmatched. The CDR3 spans 12 residues. CDR1 is MDHEN and CDR2 is SYDVKM in the germline V gene. The CDR3 nucleotides read TGTGCCATCCAGACTAGCGGTTACGAGCAGTACTTC. Amino acid sequence: CAIQTSGYEQYF.

This clonotype came up a few times. The J gene is TRBJ1-4, the V gene TRBV7-6; 7 bases fit TRBD1. The CDR3 runs 14 residues. Germline CDR1 and CDR2: SGHVS and FNYEAQ. Trimming at V came to 5 bases and at J to 8 bases, leaving 8 bases not matched to a gene. CDR3 in amino acids: CASSHGQEGEKLFF. In DNA form, the CDR3 reads TGTGCCAGCAGCCACGGACAGGAGGGGGAAAAACTGTTTTTT.

Turning to this clonotype: This may come from a read error, since a much larger clone is one base off. The rearrangement links TRBV19 to TRBJ2-1; weak D call: TRBD2 (5 bases). Germline loops: CDR1 LNHDA, CDR2 SQIVND (reference sequence). The length of the CDR3 is 15 residues. CDR3 DNA sequence: TGTGTCAGTAGTAAGGCCGGGAACACCTACAATGAGCAGTTCTTC. It translates to CVSSKAGNTYNEQFF. Full variable domain (outside the CDR3, taken from reference TRBV19 and TRBJ2-1): DGGITQSPKYLFRKEGQNVTLSCEQNLNHDAMYWYRQDPGQGLRLIYYSQIVNDFQKGDIAEGYSVSREKKESFPLTVTSAQKNPTAFYLCVSSKAGNTYNEQFFGPGTRLTVL.

The CDR3 is CASSLQGAEETQYF. The CDR3 nucleotides read TGTGCCAGCAGCTTGCAGGGGGCGGAGGAGACCCAGTACTTC. This chain links TRBV5-4 with TRBJ2-5, with 8 nucleotides matching TRBD1. Germline values: CDR1 SGHNT, CDR2 YYREEE (reference sequence). The trim removed 1 base at V and 5 bases at J, leaving 4 bases unmatched. The CDR3 covers 14 residues.

The rearrangement joins TRBV4-1 to TRBJ2-2; the match to TRBD2 covers 8 bases. Germline V gene sequence: CDR1 MGHRA, CDR2 YSYEKL. The V and J ends lost 3 bases and 0 bases, in that order; junction bases with no gene match: 3. This CDR3 comprises 16 residues. DNA for the CDR3: TGCGCCAGCAGCCATCGAGCGGGAGCGAACACCGGGGAGCTGTTTTTT. Its protein product is CASSHRAGANTGELFF.

This clonotype was observed a handful of times. The chain links TRBV9 to TRBJ1-4, with 8 bases that match TRBD1. The CDR3 is 15 amino acids. Germline CDR1 reads SGDLS; CDR2 reads YYNGEE. V lost 3 bases and J lost 6; bases outside the gene matches: 7. The CDR3 DNA reads as TGTGCCAGCAGCGGTGAGACAGGGGTGGATGAAAAACTGTTTTTT. It specifies CASSGETGVDEKLFF.

This clonotype has a count of ten or more. The chain links TRBV7-8 to TRBJ1-5; 7 bases match TRBD1. The length of the CDR3 is 14 residues. The V segment lost 3 bases and the J segment 7 bases; nucleotides outside the gene matches: 6. The germline V gene has CDR1 SGHVS and CDR2 FQNEAQ. The DNA of the CDR3 is TGTGCCAGCAGCTTTAGGGGGCCGGGACAGCCCCAGCATTTT. Its translation is CASSFRGPGQPQHF.

This clonotype was counted ten times or more. This sequence joins TRBV6-6 and TRBJ2-3; D is uncertain. The CDR3 loop spans 16 amino acids. In germline, CDR1 is MNHNY, CDR2 SVGAGI (reference sequence). V was trimmed by 6 bases and J by 0 bases, leaving 16 bases between them. This CDR3 is CASSPTQSFSTDTQYF. The DNA of the CDR3 is TGTGCCAGCAGCCCCACTCAGAGTTTTAGCACAGATACGCAGTATTTT.

This clonotype was seen a few times. The genes are TRBV12-3 or TRBV12-4 and TRBJ1-6, with TRBD1 matching 8 bases. The junction had 3 bases not matched to a gene; V was cut back by 5 bases and J by 6 bases. The length of the CDR3 is 14 residues. CDR3 sequence reads: CASSPGQGNSPLHF. The CDR3 DNA sequence: TGTGCCAGCAGTCCCGGACAGGGTAATTCACCCCTCCACTTT.

This clonotype was seen many times. V gene TRBV27 combines with J gene TRBJ2-1; possibly TRBD2 for D (6 bases). Germline V gives CDR1 MNHEY, CDR2 SMNVEV (reference sequence). CDR3 size: 13 residues. The V and J ends lost 6 bases and 4 bases respectively, with 10 bases between them. DNA of the CDR3: TGTGCCAGCAGCTGGGGGGTTTACAATGAGCAGTTCTTC. This gives the protein CASSWGVYNEQFF.

J is TRBJ2-7 and V is TRBV15; D not certain. This CDR3 has 13 amino acids. V shed 0 bases and J shed 2 bases, with 5 bases lying between them. CDR1 LNHNV and CDR2 YYDKDF come from the germline V gene (reference sequence). CDR3 DNA sequence: TGTGCCACCAGCAGAGACGGAGCCTACGAGCAGTACTTC. Protein product: CATSRDGAYEQYF.

The chain uses TRBV20-1 and TRBJ1-1; D is perhaps TRBD1 (6 bases). V gave up 6 bases and J gave up 7 bases, with 18 bases separating them. The CDR3 loop spans 13 amino acids. Germline V gene data show CDR1 as DFQATT and CDR2 as SNEGSKA (reference sequence). The CDR3 is CSARDKVGGEAFF. The CDR3 nucleotides are TGCAGTGCCCGGGACAAGGTAGGTGGTGAAGCTTTCTTT.

The rearrangement links TRBV11-2 to TRBJ2-7; D may be TRBD1 (6 bases). V lost 3 bases, J lost 3 bases, and 15 bases lay in between. CDR3 length: 15 residues. The germline gives CDR1 SGHAT, CDR2 FQNNGV. The CDR3 region has the DNA TGTGCCAGCAGCTTTGAGACAGGTTCAAGCTACGAGCAGTACTTC. It translates to CASSFETGSSYEQYF.

This clonotype was recorded many times. The gene calls are TRBV11-2 and TRBJ2-5; no definite D call. This CDR3 has 13 amino acids. Germline V gene sequence: CDR1 SGHAT, CDR2 FQNNGV. V shed 5 bases and J shed 2 bases, with 9 bases lying between them. CDR3 sequence (DNA): TGTGCCAGCAGCCTCCGGCAGCAAGAGACCCAGTACTTC. Protein sequence: CASSLRQQETQYF.

The sample holds many counts of this clonotype. This sequence joins TRBV12-3 or TRBV12-4 and TRBJ1-6; TRBD1 aligns across 7 bases. V shed 5 bases and J 9 bases; nucleotides not matched to a gene: 10. The CDR3 consists of 15 residues. The CDR3 DNA sequence: TGTGCCAGCAGTGGAGGGGGCTCGGTCGGTTCACCCCTCCACTTT. Encoded protein: CASSGGGSVGSPLHF.

Only a few counts were recorded for this clonotype. The V call is TRBV20-1, the J call TRBJ2-2, with 7 bases that match TRBD2. With V trimmed by 2 bases and J by 5 bases, 5 bases remained unmatched. The CDR3 covers 14 residues. Germline V gives CDR1 DFQATT, CDR2 SNEGSKA (reference sequence). This CDR3 is CSARSLGGTGELFF. In nucleotides, the CDR3 is TGCAGTGCTAGATCACTGGGGGGGACCGGGGAGCTGTTTTTT.

This clonotype has a count of ten or more. The CDR3 region is CASKSTFLSYNEQFF. As DNA, the CDR3 is TGTGCCAGCAAGTCGACATTCTTAAGCTACAATGAGCAGTTCTTC. V is TRBV2 and J is TRBJ2-1, with D unclear. Looked up from germline, CDR1 is SNHLY and CDR2 is FYNNEI. Trimming cost V 7 bases and J 3 bases, with 16 bases left between them. This CDR3 is built from 15 residues.

This clonotype was found many times. The chain uses TRBV7-6 and TRBJ2-2; 7 nucleotides agree with TRBD2. After removal of 4 bases from V and 0 bases from J, the junction contained 5 bases not matched to a gene. The CDR3 sequence is 16 residues long. Germline-derived CDR1 and CDR2 are SGHVS and FNYEAQ. The CDR3 DNA follows: TGTGCCAGCAGCTACCGCGGGGGTCCGAACACCGGGGAGCTGTTTTTT. Its protein is CASSYRGGPNTGELFF.

There are many counts of this clonotype. The genes are TRBV15 and TRBJ2-7, with D maybe TRBD1 (6 bases). This CDR3 has 14 residues. Trimming removed 1 base from V and 2 bases from J, with 9 bases in between. CDR1 LNHNV and CDR2 YYDKDF come from the germline V gene (reference sequence). CDR3 nucleotides: TGTGCCACCAGCAGAGTACAGGGCCCCTACGAGCAGTACTTC. It encodes CATSRVQGPYEQYF.

This clonotype was observed a few times. The chain uses TRBV6-6 and TRBJ2-2; 7 nucleotides line up with TRBD1. The CDR3 is 14 residues long. Germline V lookup: CDR1 MNHNY, CDR2 SVGAGI (reference sequence). The V gene end was trimmed by 6 bases and the J gene end by 3 bases; junction bases not matched to a gene: 4. The CDR3 DNA reads TGTGCCAGCAGCCACGACAGGGACACCGGGGAGCTGTTTTTT. It is translated as CASSHDRDTGELFF.

This clonotype was seen a few times. CDR3 nucleotide sequence: TGTGCCAGCAGCCTGAGACTTTCTACGGATGAGCAGTTCTTC. It encodes CASSLRLSTDEQFF. The V call is TRBV11-2, the J call TRBJ2-1; D not resolved. Germline V lookup: CDR1 SGHAT, CDR2 FQNNGV. The CDR3 length is 14 residues. V lost 5 bases and J 8 bases, leaving 16 bases between the germline ends.